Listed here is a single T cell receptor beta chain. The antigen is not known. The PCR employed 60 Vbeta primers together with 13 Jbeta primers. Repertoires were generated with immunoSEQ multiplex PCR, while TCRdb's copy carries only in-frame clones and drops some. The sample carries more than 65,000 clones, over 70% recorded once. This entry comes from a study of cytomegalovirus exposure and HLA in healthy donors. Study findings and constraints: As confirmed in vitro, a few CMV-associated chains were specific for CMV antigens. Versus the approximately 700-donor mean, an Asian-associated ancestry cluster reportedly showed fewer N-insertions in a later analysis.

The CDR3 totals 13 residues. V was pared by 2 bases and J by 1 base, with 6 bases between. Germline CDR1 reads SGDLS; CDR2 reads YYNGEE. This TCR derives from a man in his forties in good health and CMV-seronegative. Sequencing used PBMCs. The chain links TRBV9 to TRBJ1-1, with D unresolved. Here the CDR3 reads CASSVWANTEAFF. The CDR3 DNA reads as TGTGCCAGCAGCGTTTGGGCGAACACTGAAGCTTTCTTT.